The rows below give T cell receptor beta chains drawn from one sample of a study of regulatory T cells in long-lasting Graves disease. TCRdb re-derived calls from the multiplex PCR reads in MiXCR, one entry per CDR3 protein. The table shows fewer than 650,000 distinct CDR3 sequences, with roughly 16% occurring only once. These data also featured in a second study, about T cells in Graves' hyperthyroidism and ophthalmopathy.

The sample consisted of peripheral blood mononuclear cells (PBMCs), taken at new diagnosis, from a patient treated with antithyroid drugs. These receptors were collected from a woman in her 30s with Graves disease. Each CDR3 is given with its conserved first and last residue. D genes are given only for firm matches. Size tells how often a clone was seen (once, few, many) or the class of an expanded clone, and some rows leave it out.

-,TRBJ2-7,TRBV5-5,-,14,TGTGCCAGCAGCACAGGACAGCGAAGGGCCGAGCAGTACTTC,CASSTGQRRAEQYF
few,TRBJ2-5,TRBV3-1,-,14,TGTGCCAGCAGCCACAGACAGGGACTGGAGACCCAGTACTTC,CASSHRQGLETQYF
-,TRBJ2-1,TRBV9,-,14,TGTGCCAGCAGCGTAGGGGCGGACTACCCCGAGCAGTTCTTC,CASSVGADYPEQFF
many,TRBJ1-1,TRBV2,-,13,TGTGCCAGCCGGAGGGAGGGGAACACTGAAGCTTTCTTT,CASRREGNTEAFF
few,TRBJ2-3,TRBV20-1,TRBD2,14,TGCAGTATACGAGTTGCGGGAGGCACAGATACGCAGTATTTT,CSIRVAGGTDTQYF
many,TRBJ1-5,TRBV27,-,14,TGTGCCAGCAGCCGGGAGGGACCCAATCAGCCCCAGCATTTT,CASSREGPNQPQHF
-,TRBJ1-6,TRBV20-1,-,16,TGCAGTGCTAGCCCCGATACAAGCTCCTATAATTCACCCCTCCACTTT,CSASPDTSSYNSPLHF
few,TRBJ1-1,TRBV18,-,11,TGTGCCAGCTTAAATAGCGCTGAAGCTTTCTTT,CASLNSAEAFF
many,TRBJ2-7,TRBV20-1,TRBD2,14,TGCAGTGCTAGAGTGGTGCGGGAGGCCCCGGAGCAGTACTTC,CSARVVREAPEQYF
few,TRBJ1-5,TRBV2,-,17,TGTGCCAGCAGTGGGGGGGTTGGCAGGGGAGTCAATCAGCCCCAGCATTTT,CASSGGVGRGVNQPQHF
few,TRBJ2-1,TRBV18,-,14,TGTGCCAGCTCACCATCGACTAGTTTTTCGGTACAGTTCTTC,CASSPSTSFSVQFF
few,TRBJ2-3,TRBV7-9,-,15,TGTGCCAGCACCCTAGCTGGGGCGTCGACAGATACGCAGTATTTT,CASTLAGASTDTQYF
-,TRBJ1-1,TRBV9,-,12,TGTGCTAGTGGGGCGCAGACCACTGAAGCTTTCTTT,CASGAQTTEAFF
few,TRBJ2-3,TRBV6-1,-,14,TGTGCCAGCAGTGACAGAGGGACCACAGATACGCAGTATTTT,CASSDRGTTDTQYF
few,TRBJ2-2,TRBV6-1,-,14,TGTGCCAGCACCCGAGCTAGAAACACCGGGGAGCTGTTTTTT,CASTRARNTGELFF
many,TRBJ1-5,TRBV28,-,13,TGTGCCAGCTCGGACGGACTGAATCAGCCCCAGCATTTT,CASSDGLNQPQHF
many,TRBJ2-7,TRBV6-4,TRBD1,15,TGTGCCAGCAGCGTCGGGACAGGGGGCACCTACGAGCAGTACTTC,CASSVGTGGTYEQYF
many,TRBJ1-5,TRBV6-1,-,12,TGTGCCAGCAGTGCCCCCGATCAGCCCCAGCATTTT,CASSAPDQPQHF
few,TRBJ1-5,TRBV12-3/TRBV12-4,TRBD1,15,TGTGCCAGCAGTTCTTGGCAGGGGGTAGATCAGCCCCAGCATTTT,CASSSWQGVDQPQHF
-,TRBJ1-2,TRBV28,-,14,TGTGCCAGCAGAGAGGCAGCCGGGTACTCTGGCTACACCTTC,CASREAAGYSGYTF
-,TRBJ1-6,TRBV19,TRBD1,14,TGTGCCAGTACCTACAGGGGGACTAATTCACCCCTCCACTTT,CASTYRGTNSPLHF
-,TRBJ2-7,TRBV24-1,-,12,TGTGCCACCAGTCCCTCCCTGAGCGGGCAGTACTTC,CATSPSLSGQYF
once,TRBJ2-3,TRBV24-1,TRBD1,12,TGTGCCACCAGTACAGGGGTAAATACGCAGTATTTT,CATSTGVNTQYF
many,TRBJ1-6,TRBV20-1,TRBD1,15,TGCAGTGCTTCGCCATTGGACAGGGAATCATCACCCCTCCACTTT,CSASPLDRESSPLHF
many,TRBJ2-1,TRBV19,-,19,TGTGCCAGTAGTTCCCGGGACGGACGTGAAGCGAAGTCCTACAATGAGCAGTTCTTC,CASSSRDGREAKSYNEQFF
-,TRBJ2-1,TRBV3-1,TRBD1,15,TGTGCCAGCAGCCAAAGGGACAGGGGAGGCAATGAGCAGTTCTTC,CASSQRDRGGNEQFF
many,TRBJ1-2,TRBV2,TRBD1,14,TGTGCCAGAGGGACAGGGTTTGGGAACTATGGCTACACCTTC,CARGTGFGNYGYTF
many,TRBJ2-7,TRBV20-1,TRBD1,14,TGCAGTGTCCCAAGACAGGGATACTCCTACGAGCAGTACTTC,CSVPRQGYSYEQYF
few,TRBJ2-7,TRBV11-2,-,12,TGTGCCAGCGGCCCCGGAGTTTACGAGCAGTACTTC,CASGPGVYEQYF
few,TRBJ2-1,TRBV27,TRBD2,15,TGTGCCAGCAGTTTAGAGCGGGAGTTACCGGGTGAGCAGTTCTTC,CASSLERELPGEQFF
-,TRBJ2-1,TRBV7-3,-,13,TGTGCCAGCAGCTTTGGGGATTTGGATGAGCAGTTCTTC,CASSFGDLDEQFF
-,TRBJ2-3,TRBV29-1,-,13,TGCAGCGTTGCGTCAGGGTTTTGTGATACGCAGTATTTT,CSVASGFCDTQYF
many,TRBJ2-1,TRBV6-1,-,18,TGTGCCAGCAGGAGACGGACAGCGCGGGAGTCTGCCTACAATGAGCAGTTCTTC,CASRRRTARESAYNEQFF
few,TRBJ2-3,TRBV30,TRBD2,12,TGTGCCGGAGCGGGAGGGGGAGATACGCAGTATTTT,CAGAGGGDTQYF
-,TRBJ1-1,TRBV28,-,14,TGTGCCAGCCCTCGGGTGTTCGACGGCACTGTAGCTTTCTTC,CASPRVFDGTVAFF
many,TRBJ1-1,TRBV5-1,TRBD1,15,TGCGCCAGCAGCACAGGGGACATTTTGAACACTGAAGCTTTCTTT,CASSTGDILNTEAFF
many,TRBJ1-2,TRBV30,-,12,TGTGCCTGGAGTGTACAGAGTCGCGGCTACACCTTC,CAWSVQSRGYTF
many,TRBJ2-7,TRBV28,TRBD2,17,TGTGCCAGCAGGCCTCCTACTAGCGGGAGAAGGATTTACGAGCAGTACTTC,CASRPPTSGRRIYEQYF
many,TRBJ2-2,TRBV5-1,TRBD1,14,TGCGCCAGCAGCTTGCTACAGGGGACCGGGGAGCTGTTTTTT,CASSLLQGTGELFF
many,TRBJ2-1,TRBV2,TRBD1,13,TGTGCCAGCGAACCCCAGGGGGTTAGTGAGCAGTTCTTC,CASEPQGVSEQFF
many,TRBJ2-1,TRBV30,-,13,TGTGCCTGGGGCACTAGCTCCTACAATGAGCAGTTCTTC,CAWGTSSYNEQFF
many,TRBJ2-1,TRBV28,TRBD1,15,TGTGCCAGCAGTCCGGGACAGGGGGGATACAATGAGCAGTTCTTC,CASSPGQGGYNEQFF
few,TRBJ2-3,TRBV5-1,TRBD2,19,TGCGCCAGCAGCTTGGATTCTCAGTTAGCGGGAGGTCTCATGGATACGCAGTATTTT,CASSLDSQLAGGLMDTQYF
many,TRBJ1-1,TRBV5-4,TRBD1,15,TGTGCCAGCAGCGGAAACAGGGGGGTGAACACTGAAGCTTTCTTT,CASSGNRGVNTEAFF
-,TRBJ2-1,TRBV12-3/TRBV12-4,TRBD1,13,TGTGCCAGCAGCCTACAGGGGGGCGGTGAGCAGTTCTTC,CASSLQGGGEQFF
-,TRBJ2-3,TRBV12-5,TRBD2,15,TGTGCTAGTGGTCTAGCGGGAGGGTACGCAGATACGCAGTATTTT,CASGLAGGYADTQYF
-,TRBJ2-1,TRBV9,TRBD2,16,TGTGCCAGCAGCGAACTAGCGGTAAGCTCCTACAATGAGCAGTTCTTC,CASSELAVSSYNEQFF
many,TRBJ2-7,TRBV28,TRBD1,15,TGTGCCAGCAGTTCTGGGGGACAGGGGGCCGGGGAGCAGTACTTC,CASSSGGQGAGEQYF
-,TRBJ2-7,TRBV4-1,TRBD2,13,TGCGCCAGCAGTCAACTAGCGGAGTACGAGCAGTACTTC,CASSQLAEYEQYF
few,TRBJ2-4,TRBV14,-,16,TGTGCCAGCAGCCAAGTGACCTCGACAGCCAAAAACATTCAGTACTTC,CASSQVTSTAKNIQYF